Listed below are T cell receptor beta chains from one sample, sequenced in a study of graft-versus-host responses after intestinal transplantation. The table came from immunoSEQ multiplex PCR; TCRdb's copy has only in-frame clones and leaves some out. The sample has about 16,000 clones, roughly 80% seen once. The sequencing used ileum tissue, collected 584 days after intestinal transplantation. The receptors here all came from a human patient who received an intestinal transplant, so some T cells may come from the graft donor. Both conserved end residues are part of each CDR3.

CDR3: CASSLPRGNTGELFF; J: TRBJ2-2; V: TRBV2
CDR3: CASSRVQGYNEQFF; J: TRBJ2-1; V: TRBV14
CDR3: CASRGEGYGYTF; J: TRBJ1-2; V: TRBV6-1
CDR3: CASTGETPRIYGYTF; J: TRBJ1-2; V: TRBV2
CDR3: CASSQGQGPSNQPQHF; J: TRBJ1-5; V: TRBV4-1
CDR3: CSVEMRGVSAF; J: TRBJ1-2; V: TRBV29-1
CDR3: CSALGQLEQYF; J: TRBJ2-7; V: TRBV20-1
CDR3: CASSQGGQGTYDTIYF; J: TRBJ1-3; V: TRBV4-2
CDR3: CASSLGGGTQETQYF; J: TRBJ2-5; V: TRBV5-1
CDR3: CASSLGGPPGTEAFF; J: TRBJ1-1; V: TRBV7-9
CDR3: CASSKFAPSWPDGLNEYEQYF; J: TRBJ2-7; V: TRBV21-1
CDR3: CVRSPWTSRSGELFF; J: TRBJ2-2; V: TRBV7-5
CDR3: CASSRDHSEQFF; J: TRBJ2-1; V: TRBV25-1
CDR3: CASSLQDGSYEQYF; J: TRBJ2-7; V: TRBV7-6
CDR3: CASSRLTGPQDTQYF; J: TRBJ2-3; V: TRBV5-4
CDR3: CASSLGTSRTDTQYF; J: TRBJ2-3; V: TRBV5-1
CDR3: CASSIDSGGYEQYF; J: NA; V: TRBV5-1
CDR3: CASSLGIRDAGELFF; J: TRBJ2-2; V: TRBV5-1
CDR3: CATHAGQGPGEQYF; J: TRBJ2-7; V: TRBV10-2
CDR3: CASSPFGVPEAFF; J: TRBJ1-1; V: TRBV7-9
CDR3: CASSRLLTGPANEQFF; J: TRBJ2-1; V: TRBV14
CDR3: CASSYPDQPQHF; J: TRBJ1-5; V: TRBV6-6
CDR3: CASNRMTGSFTDTQYF; J: TRBJ2-3; V: TRBV5-1
CDR3: CASSWTGGDLETQYF; J: TRBJ2-5; V: TRBV5-1
CDR3: CASSSRLSSGGSYNEQFF; J: TRBJ2-1; V: TRBV7-8
CDR3: CASSSTGGSNQPQHF; J: TRBJ1-5; V: TRBV28
CDR3: CSVDWGNYGYTF; J: TRBJ1-2; V: TRBV29-1
CDR3: CASSITGGGSPLHF; J: TRBJ1-6; V: TRBV5-1
CDR3: CASSYDSNQPQHF; J: TRBJ1-5; V: TRBV19
CDR3: CASSGGRLSYNEQFF; J: TRBJ2-1; V: TRBV9
CDR3: CASSQGEGGYGYTF; J: TRBJ1-2; V: TRBV4-1